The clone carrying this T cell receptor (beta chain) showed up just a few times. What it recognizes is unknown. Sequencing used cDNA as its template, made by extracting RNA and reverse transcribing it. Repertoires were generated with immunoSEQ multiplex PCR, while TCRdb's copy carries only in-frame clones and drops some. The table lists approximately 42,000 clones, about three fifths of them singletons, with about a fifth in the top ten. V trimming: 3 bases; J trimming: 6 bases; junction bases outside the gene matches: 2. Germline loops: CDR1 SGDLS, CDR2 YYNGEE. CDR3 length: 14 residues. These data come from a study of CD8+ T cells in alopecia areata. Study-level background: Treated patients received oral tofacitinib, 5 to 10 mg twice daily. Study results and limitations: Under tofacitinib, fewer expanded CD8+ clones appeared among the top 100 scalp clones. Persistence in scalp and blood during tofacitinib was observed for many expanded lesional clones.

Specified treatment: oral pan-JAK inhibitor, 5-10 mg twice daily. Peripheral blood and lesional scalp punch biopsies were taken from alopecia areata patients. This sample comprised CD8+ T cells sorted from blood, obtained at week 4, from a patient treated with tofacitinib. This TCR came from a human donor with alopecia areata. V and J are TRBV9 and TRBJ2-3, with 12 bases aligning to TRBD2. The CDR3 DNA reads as TGTGCCAGCAGCGCTAGCGGGGGGGCTGATACGCAGTATTTT. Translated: CASSASGGADTQYF.